This TCR beta chain was captured in a study of blood T cell repertoires in COVID-19. The overall study: Italy, Spain and the United States were the sources of the convalescent and acute COVID-19 samples. Nucleic acid was either cDNA or gDNA, and it came from T cells, B-cell-depleted T cells, or PBMCs.

Authors' data handling: Researchers report that nucleated cell counts were estimated from reference gene primer amplification. Sequencing was performed with immunoSEQ multiplex PCR; in TCRdb, only in-frame clones are kept and a portion is missing. For V, J and clone size, that table is used; D and trimming come from the DNA. The sample lists around 210,000 clones, around 82% seen once, with about 5.5% in the top ten. This CDR3 is built from 14 residues. Trimming took off 5 bases at V and 3 bases at J, with 11 bases between the two ends. CDR1 and CDR2 (germline): MNHEY, SMNVEV (reference sequence). This clone has a single count.

The sample consisted of peripheral blood. The source of this sequence is a woman in her 70s with acute or convalescent COVID-19. J is TRBJ1-5 and V is TRBV27; D is uncertain. CDR3 nucleotide sequence: TGTGCCAGCAGTCCCCGGGTCCACAATCAGCCCCAGCATTTT. Amino acids: CASSPRVHNQPQHF.